This T cell receptor (beta chain) comes out of a study of response to subunit inactivated influenza vaccine. The sample holds a few counts of this clonotype. Its antigen remains unidentified. Study outcomes and limitations: Every seasonal influenza vaccination brings in few new T cells, the authors suggested.

Trimming left V 4 bases short and J 6 bases short, with 16 bases between. The germline gives CDR1 SGHRS, CDR2 YFSETQ. The CDR3 is 14 amino acids. In TCRdb, the RT-PCR reads were re-called with MiXCR into one record per CDR3 protein. The table includes 590,000 or so distinct CDR3 sequences, approximately 15% detected once. The J gene is TRBJ1-1, the V gene TRBV5-1; possibly TRBD1 for D (6 bases). The receptor comes from a man aged 45-65 years who received an inactivated influenza vaccine. This specimen consisted of PBMCs from blood, obtained around 15 days before vaccination. This chain's CDR3 is CASSPSPGASEAFF. The CDR3 DNA is TGCGCCAGCAGCCCCTCCCCGGGGGCTTCTGAAGCTTTCTTT.